The clone carrying this TCR beta chain was counted at least ten times. Antigen specificity is unknown. Fresh peripheral blood, 10 ml, was the source of the PBMCs. TCR beta CDR3 regions were amplified from RNA transcripts. The study used the HTBI primer set for a first-round RT-PCR of the TCR CDR3. TCRdb reanalysed the multiplex PCR reads using MiXCR and keeps one entry per CDR3 protein. The sample has over 300,000 distinct CDR3 sequences; about 14% are singletons. The record originates from a study of T cells in Graves' hyperthyroidism and ophthalmopathy. The study, taken as a whole, reports: Onset of ophthalmopathy came a median approximately 6 months after the model predicted it.

The sequence came from a woman aged 55-70 years with Graves' hyperthyroidism. Sequencing input: blood.

The CDR3 DNA reads as TGCAGCGTTGGTCAGAGCTCCTACAATGAGCAGTTCTTC. This sequence encodes CSVGQSSYNEQFF. V and J are TRBV29-1 and TRBJ2-1; no firm D call. The CDR3 length is 13 residues. V dropped 4 bases and J dropped 0 bases, with 7 bases sitting between them. CDR1 is SQVTM and CDR2 is ANQGSEA in the germline V gene.